These 28 T cell receptor beta chains were all obtained from the same sample, sequenced in a study of CD8 T cells in Susac syndrome. RNA totalling roughly 0.5 to 1 ug underwent reverse transcription with random hexamers. Each CDR3 protein gets one entry after TCRdb re-called the immunoSEQ multiplex PCR reads with MiXCR. The repertoire holds approximately 120,000 distinct CDR3 sequences, with about 90% as singletons. Source material: CD8+ T cells from PBMCs. These receptors originate from a human donor with multiple sclerosis.

V gene TRBV18 combines with J gene TRBJ2-7, with D possibly TRBD1 on 6 matching bases. Trimming stripped 6 bases from V and 0 bases from J, with 12 bases between. Germline loops: CDR1 KGHSH, CDR2 LQKENI. This CDR3 is built from 14 residues. CDR3: CASSSTGDSYEQYF. For the CDR3, the DNA is TGTGCCAGCTCCTCGACAGGAGACTCCTACGAGCAGTACTTC.

This rearrangement joins TRBV9 to TRBJ2-1; 7 bases match TRBD2. Germline loops: CDR1 SGDLS, CDR2 YYNGEE. The CDR3 is made up of 14 amino acids. Trimming removed 1 base from V and 6 bases from J; junction bases left unmatched: 4. The CDR3 coding sequence is TGTGCCAGCAGCGTACCGGGAGGTCGCAATGAGCAGTTCTTC. Amino acids: CASSVPGGRNEQFF. Supplemented by reference TRBV9 and TRBJ2-1, the full variable domain reads DSGVTQTPKHLITATGQRVTLRCSPRSGDLSVYWYQQSLDQGLQFLIQYYNGEERAKGNILERFSAQQFPDLHSELNLSSLELGDSALYFCASSVPGGRNEQFFGPGTRLTVL.

V and J are TRBV10-3 and TRBJ2-1; TRBD2 matches at 9 bases. V lost 0 bases, J lost 5 bases, and 8 bases stayed unmatched. The CDR3 extends over 17 amino acids. CDR1 is ENHRY and CDR2 is SYGVKD in the germline V gene. The DNA for the CDR3 is TGTGCCATCAGTGAGTCGATGGCTAGCGGGGACCACAATGAGCAGTTCTTC. It yields the protein CAISESMASGDHNEQFF.

This clonotype was found a few times. In nucleotides, the CDR3 is TGTGCCAGCAGCCCCGTGTTATACGAGCAGTACTTC. Its translation: CASSPVLYEQYF. The V and J genes are TRBV12-3 or TRBV12-4 and TRBJ2-7; D call uncertain. V lost 6 bases and J lost 4, with 10 bases in between. The CDR3 runs 12 residues.

The V and J genes are TRBV7-9 and TRBJ2-5; no clear D. V gave up 4 bases and J gave up 3 bases, with 6 bases separating them. The germline gives CDR1 SEHNR, CDR2 FQNEAQ (reference sequence). The CDR3 is made up of 12 amino acids. CDR3 coding DNA: TGTGCCAGCAGCTACCTCAAAGAGACCCAGTACTTC. The encoded protein is CASSYLKETQYF.

The chain joins TRBV24-1 to TRBJ2-2; D gene ambiguous. The V and J ends lost 7 bases and 0 bases respectively, with 11 bases between them. CDR1 and CDR2 (germline): KGHDR, SFDVKD. The CDR3 is 15 residues long. Written as DNA, the CDR3 is TGTGCCACCAGCGACTGGACCGCGAACACCGGGGAGCTGTTTTTT. Its translation is CATSDWTANTGELFF.

This chain uses TRBV5-8 with TRBJ2-7; tentatively, D is TRBD1 (5 bases). In germline, CDR1 is SGHTS, CDR2 YDEGEE. V gave up 1 base and J gave up 7 bases, with 15 bases separating them. The CDR3 is 14 amino acids. The CDR3 DNA is TGTGCCAGCAGCTTGCGGCAGGGCCCTCGGGAGCAGTACTTC. It encodes CASSLRQGPREQYF.

The V gene is TRBV29-1, the J gene TRBJ2-7; unclear D gene. CDR1 and CDR2 from the germline V gene are SQVTM and ANQGSEA. V shed 4 bases and J shed 5 bases, with 6 bases lying between them. The CDR3 length is 10 residues. CDR3 nucleotides: TGCAGCGTTGTGGGAAACGAGCAGTACTTC. It translates to CSVVGNEQYF.

The chain links TRBV12-3 or TRBV12-4 to TRBJ1-2; D might be TRBD1 (5 bases). The CDR3 is 15 residues long. The V end was cut by 7 bases, the J end by 5 bases, with 20 bases between. The CDR3 region has the DNA TGTGCCAGCACGGCAGGGTACGATTCTTGGTATGGCTACACCTTC. Its translation: CASTAGYDSWYGYTF.

The rearrangement links TRBV20-1 to TRBJ1-5; D perhaps matches TRBD1 (5 bases). There are 13 residues in the CDR3. The germline gives CDR1 DFQATT, CDR2 SNEGSKA (reference sequence). Trimming shortened V by 3 bases and J by 11 bases, and 17 bases separated the two germline ends. The CDR3 here is CSARGSTGLAQHF. Here the CDR3 DNA reads TGCAGTGCTAGGGGTAGTACAGGCCTAGCCCAGCATTTT.

The rearrangement joins TRBV11-1 to TRBJ2-7, with 9 bases lining up with TRBD2. CDR3 length equals 16 residues. Trimming took 5 bases from V and 9 from J; bases not matched to a gene: 17. CDR1 and CDR2 from the germline V gene are SGHAT and FQDESV (reference sequence). CDR3 in DNA: TGTGCCAGCAGCCCCCCATTCGGGACTAGCTTAGAGTTGCAGTACTTC. Translating gives CASSPPFGTSLELQYF. Looking up the rest from reference TRBV11-1 and TRBJ2-7 gives the full variable domain: EAEVAQSPRYKITEKSQAVAFWCDPISGHATLYWYRQILGQGPELLVQFQDESVVDDSQLPKDRFSAERLKGVDSTLKIQPAELGDSAMYLCASSPPFGTSLELQYFGPGTRLTVT.

This clonotype has only a few counts. The CDR3 DNA sequence: TGTGCCAGCGGGGTATACAATGAGCAGTTCTTC. The encoded protein is CASGVYNEQFF. The chain uses TRBV12-3 or TRBV12-4 and TRBJ2-1, with D unresolved. V was shortened by 8 bases and J by 4 bases, with 6 bases between the two germline ends. CDR3 length: 11 amino acids.

The CDR3, as DNA: TGTGCCAGCAGTGGATTCGGTAGGCTTGAGACCCAGTACTTC. This sequence encodes CASSGFGRLETQYF. The chain links TRBV6-1 to TRBJ2-5; D remains ambiguous. The V end lost 4 bases, the J end lost 5 bases, and 14 bases lay between the germline ends. Germline assignment: CDR1 MNHNS and CDR2 SASEGT. The CDR3 sequence is 14 residues long.

The chain is built from TRBV27 and TRBJ2-3; 8 bases fit TRBD2. J gave up 0 bases and V 6 bases, and 5 bases lay outside the gene matches. In germline, CDR1 is MNHEY, CDR2 SMNVEV (reference sequence). The length of the CDR3 is 15 residues. The CDR3 coding sequence is TGTGCCAGCAGCCTACTAGCGGTTAGCACAGATACGCAGTATTTT. It specifies CASSLLAVSTDTQYF.

V gene TRBV30 combines with J gene TRBJ1-1; weak D call: TRBD1 (5 bases). With 0 bases removed from V and 0 bases from J, the gap between germline ends came to 11 bases. This CDR3 has 15 amino acids. Germline V gene sequence: CDR1 GTSNPN, CDR2 SVGIG (reference sequence). The CDR3 nucleotides read TGTGCCTGGAGTGTACTTGGAGGGGTGAACACTGAAGCTTTCTTT. Its protein product is CAWSVLGGVNTEAFF.

This chain connects TRBV30 to TRBJ1-1; D not resolved. This CDR3 contains 13 residues. Per germline, CDR1 GTSNPN and CDR2 SVGIG (reference sequence). V lost 0 bases and J 2 bases, leaving 7 bases between the germline ends. The CDR3, as DNA: TGTGCCTGGAGTGTAGGTTTAAACACTGAAGCTTTCTTT. Encoded protein: CAWSVGLNTEAFF.

The chain couples TRBV19 to TRBJ2-1; D may be TRBD1 (6 bases). CDR3 length equals 14 residues. V lost 7 bases and J lost 4, with 14 bases in between. From germline, CDR1 is LNHDA and CDR2 SQIVND (reference sequence). CDR3 sequence: CASNWGQRYNEQFF. As DNA, the CDR3 is TGTGCCAGTAACTGGGGGCAAAGGTACAATGAGCAGTTCTTC.

This rearrangement joins TRBV12-3 or TRBV12-4 to TRBJ2-2; either TRBD1 or TRBD2 may fit D (5 bases each). CDR3 length equals 15 residues. Deletions cut 5 bases from V and 6 bases from J, with 16 bases between. CDR3 sequence reads: CASSDSSGASGELFF. The CDR3, as DNA: TGTGCCAGCAGTGACAGTTCCGGGGCCTCCGGGGAGCTGTTTTTT.

The chain combines TRBV30 with TRBJ2-1; D is ambiguous. Germline V gene sequence: CDR1 GTSNPN, CDR2 SVGIG (reference sequence). The CDR3 sequence is 12 residues long. The V and J ends lost 0 bases and 8 bases respectively, with 8 bases between them. The CDR3 reads CAWSVPSDEQFF. The CDR3 DNA sequence: TGTGCCTGGAGTGTACCGTCGGATGAGCAGTTCTTC.

This chain links TRBV6-5 with TRBJ2-2; D possibly corresponds to TRBD1 (6 bases). V was shortened by 8 bases and J by 1 base, with 11 bases between the two germline ends. The CDR3 covers 14 residues. Germline V gene data show CDR1 as MNHEY and CDR2 as SVGAGI. As DNA, the CDR3 is TGTGCCAGCGACAGGAGGTGGAACACCGGGGAGCTGTTTTTT. Its protein is CASDRRWNTGELFF.

In DNA, the CDR3 is TGTGCCAGCAGCCATCCCACCCGCGGACTAGCGGCTGGGGGTGAGCAGTTCTTC. This sequence encodes CASSHPTRGLAAGGEQFF. This rearrangement joins TRBV3-1 to TRBJ2-1; 10 bases line up with TRBD2. V shed 3 bases and J 9 bases; nucleotides not matched to a gene: 17. The CDR3 loop spans 18 amino acids. The germline gives CDR1 LGHDT, CDR2 YNNKEL (reference sequence).

This chain uses TRBV19 with TRBJ1-5; possible D gene TRBD1, 6 bases. V was cut by 6 bases and J by 4 bases, with 13 bases left in between. Germline loops: CDR1 LNHDA, CDR2 SQIVND (reference sequence). The CDR3 length is 14 residues. CDR3 DNA sequence: TGTGCCAGTAGGTACCGGGACACTAATCAGCCCCAGCATTTT. Translating it yields CASRYRDTNQPQHF.

The chain employs TRBV6-5 and TRBJ2-7, with TRBD1 as a possible D gene (6 bases). This CDR3 comprises 15 residues. Germline CDR1 MNHEY, CDR2 SVGAGI. Deletions cut 6 bases from V and 2 bases from J, with 17 bases between. The CDR3 is CASSSLGAVPYEQYF. DNA for the CDR3: TGTGCCAGCAGCTCCCTGGGGGCAGTTCCCTACGAGCAGTACTTC.

This clonotype has only one observation. This sequence joins TRBV12-3 or TRBV12-4 and TRBJ1-5, with 9 bases matching TRBD1. The CDR3 has 15 amino acids. V gave up 5 bases and J gave up 3 bases; unmatched junction bases: 5. DNA for the CDR3: TGTGCCAGCAGTCCGCGGGACAGGGCCAATCAGCCCCAGCATTTT. Protein: CASSPRDRANQPQHF.

The chain uses TRBV5-6 and TRBJ2-7; 8 nucleotides match TRBD1. The trim removed 4 bases at V and 5 bases at J, leaving 8 bases unmatched. The CDR3 is 14 residues long. Germline assignment: CDR1 SGHDT and CDR2 YYEEEE. The CDR3 reads CASSRWTGYHEQYF. The CDR3 region has the DNA TGTGCCAGCAGCCGATGGACAGGGTACCACGAGCAGTACTTC.

This chain connects TRBV20-1 to TRBJ2-7; 7 nucleotides line up with TRBD2. CDR1 and CDR2 from the germline V gene are DFQATT and SNEGSKA (reference sequence). This CDR3 comprises 14 residues. The trim removed 5 bases at V and 3 bases at J, leaving 10 bases unmatched. The CDR3 DNA follows: TGCAGTGCTGGGATGAGCGGGATAAACTACGAGCAGTACTTC. Its translation is CSAGMSGINYEQYF.

This clonotype was observed a handful of times. The rearrangement joins TRBV25-1 to TRBJ2-5; TRBD1 matches 7 bases. The CDR3 runs 17 residues. CDR1 and CDR2 from the germline V gene are MGHDK and SYGVNS. Trimming at V came to 3 bases and at J to 5 bases, leaving 15 bases not matched to a gene. The CDR3 coding sequence is TGTGCCAGCAGTGATTTGGGGGCAGGGGGTGTACTGGAGACCCAGTACTTC. The encoded protein is CASSDLGAGGVLETQYF.

V and J are TRBV12-3 or TRBV12-4 and TRBJ2-1; 8 bases map to TRBD2. V trimming: 7 bases; J trimming: 15 bases; junction bases outside the gene matches: 8. The CDR3 is 11 amino acids. The CDR3 spells CASIKAGEVFF. The CDR3 coding sequence is TGTGCCAGCATTAAAGCGGGAGAGGTGTTCTTC.